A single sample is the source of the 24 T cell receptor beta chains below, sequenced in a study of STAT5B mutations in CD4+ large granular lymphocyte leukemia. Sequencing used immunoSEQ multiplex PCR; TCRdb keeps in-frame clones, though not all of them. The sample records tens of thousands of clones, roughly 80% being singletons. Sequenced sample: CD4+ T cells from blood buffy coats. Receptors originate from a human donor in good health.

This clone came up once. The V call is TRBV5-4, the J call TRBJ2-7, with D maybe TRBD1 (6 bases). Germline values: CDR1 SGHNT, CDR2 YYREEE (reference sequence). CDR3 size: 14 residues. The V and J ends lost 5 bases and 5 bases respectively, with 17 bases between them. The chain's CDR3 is CASRQTGSSDEQYF. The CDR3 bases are TGTGCCAGCAGGCAAACAGGGTCGAGCGACGAGCAGTACTTC.

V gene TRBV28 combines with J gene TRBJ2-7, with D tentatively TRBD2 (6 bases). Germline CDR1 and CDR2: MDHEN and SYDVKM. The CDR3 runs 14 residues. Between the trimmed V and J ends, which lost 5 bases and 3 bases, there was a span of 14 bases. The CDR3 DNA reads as TGTGCCAGCAGTCTCGCGGGACCGAACTACGAGCAGTACTTC. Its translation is CASSLAGPNYEQYF.

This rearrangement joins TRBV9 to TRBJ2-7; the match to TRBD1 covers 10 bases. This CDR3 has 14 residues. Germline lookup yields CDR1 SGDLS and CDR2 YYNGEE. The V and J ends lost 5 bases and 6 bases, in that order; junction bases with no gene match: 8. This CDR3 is CASSPRRTGGEQYF. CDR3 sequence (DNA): TGTGCCAGCAGTCCTAGGAGGACAGGGGGCGAGCAGTACTTC.

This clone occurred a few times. The CDR3 DNA reads as TGTGCCAGCAGCTACGTCGGGGGTGAAGCTTTCTTT. It translates to CASSYVGGEAFF. The genes are TRBV7-6 and TRBJ1-1; the D gene is possibly TRBD1 (5 bases). V was pared by 4 bases and J by 7 bases, with 10 bases between. The CDR3 totals 12 residues. Germline CDR1 and CDR2: SGHVS and FNYEAQ.

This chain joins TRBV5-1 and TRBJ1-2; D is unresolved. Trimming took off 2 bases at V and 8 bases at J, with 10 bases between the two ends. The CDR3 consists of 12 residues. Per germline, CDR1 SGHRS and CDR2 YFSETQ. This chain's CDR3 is CASSFIRVGYTF. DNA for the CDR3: TGCGCCAGCAGCTTTATTAGGGTGGGCTACACCTTC.

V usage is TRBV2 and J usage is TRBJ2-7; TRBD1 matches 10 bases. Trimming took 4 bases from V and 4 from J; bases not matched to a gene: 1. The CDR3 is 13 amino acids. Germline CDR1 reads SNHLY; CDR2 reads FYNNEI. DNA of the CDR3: TGTGCCAGCAGTGGACAGGGGGCTTACGAGCAGTACTTC. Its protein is CASSGQGAYEQYF.

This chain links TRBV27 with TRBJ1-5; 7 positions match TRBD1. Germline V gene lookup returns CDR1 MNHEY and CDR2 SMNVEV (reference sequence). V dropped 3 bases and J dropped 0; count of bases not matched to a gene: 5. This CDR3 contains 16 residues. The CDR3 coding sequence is TGTGCCAGCAGTTTGTCAGGGACAGTTAGCAATCAGCCCCAGCATTTT. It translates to CASSLSGTVSNQPQHF.

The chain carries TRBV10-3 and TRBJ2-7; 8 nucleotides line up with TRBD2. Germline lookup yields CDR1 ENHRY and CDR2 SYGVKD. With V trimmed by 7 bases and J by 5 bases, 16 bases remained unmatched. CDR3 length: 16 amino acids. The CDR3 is CAIKPGGKAGAHEQYF. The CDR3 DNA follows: TGTGCCATCAAACCTGGAGGAAAAGCGGGAGCGCACGAGCAGTACTTC.

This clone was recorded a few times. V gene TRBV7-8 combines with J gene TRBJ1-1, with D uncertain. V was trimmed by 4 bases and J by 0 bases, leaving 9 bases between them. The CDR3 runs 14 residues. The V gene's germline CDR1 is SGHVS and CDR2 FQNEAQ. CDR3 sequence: CASSSQPLNTEAFF. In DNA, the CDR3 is TGTGCCAGCAGCTCACAGCCGTTGAACACTGAAGCTTTCTTT.

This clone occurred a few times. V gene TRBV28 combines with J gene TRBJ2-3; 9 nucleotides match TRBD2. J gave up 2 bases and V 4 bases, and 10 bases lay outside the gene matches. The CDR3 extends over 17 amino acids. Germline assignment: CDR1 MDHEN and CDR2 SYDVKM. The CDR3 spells CASSSPHRLADTDTQYF. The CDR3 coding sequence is TGTGCCAGCAGTTCTCCCCACCGACTAGCGGACACAGATACGCAGTATTTT.

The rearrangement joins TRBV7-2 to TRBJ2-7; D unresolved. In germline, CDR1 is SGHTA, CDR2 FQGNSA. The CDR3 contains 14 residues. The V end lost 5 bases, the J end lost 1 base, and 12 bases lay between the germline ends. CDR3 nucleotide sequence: TGTGCCAGCAGCCCCGCGACCGGATCCTACGAGCAGTACTTC. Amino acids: CASSPATGSYEQYF. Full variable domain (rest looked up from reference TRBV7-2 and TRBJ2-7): GAGVSQSPSNKVTEKGKDVELRCDPISGHTALYWYRQSLGQGLEFLIYFQGNSAPDKSGLPSDRFSAERTGGSVSTLTIQRTQQEDSAVYLCASSPATGSYEQYFGPGTRLTVT.

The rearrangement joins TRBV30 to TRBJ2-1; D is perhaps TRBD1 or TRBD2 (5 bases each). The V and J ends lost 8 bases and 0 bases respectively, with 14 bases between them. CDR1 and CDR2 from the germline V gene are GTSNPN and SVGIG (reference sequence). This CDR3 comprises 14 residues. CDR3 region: CAGTGGSSYNEQFF. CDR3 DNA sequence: TGTGCCGGGACCGGAGGAAGCTCCTACAATGAGCAGTTCTTC.

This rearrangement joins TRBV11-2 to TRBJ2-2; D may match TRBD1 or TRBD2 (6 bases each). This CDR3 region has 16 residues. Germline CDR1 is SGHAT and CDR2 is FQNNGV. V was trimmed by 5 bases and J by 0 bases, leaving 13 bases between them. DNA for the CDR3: TGTGCCAGCAGCCCCGTTAGGGGGGCGAACACCGGGGAGCTGTTTTTT. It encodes CASSPVRGANTGELFF.

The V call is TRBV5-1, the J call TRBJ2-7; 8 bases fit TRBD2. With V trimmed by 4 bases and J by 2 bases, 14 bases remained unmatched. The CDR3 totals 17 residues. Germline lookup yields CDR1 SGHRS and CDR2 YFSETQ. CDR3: CASSRGGRPRETYEQYF. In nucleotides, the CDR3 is TGCGCCAGCAGCCGGGGCGGGAGGCCTCGGGAAACCTACGAGCAGTACTTC.

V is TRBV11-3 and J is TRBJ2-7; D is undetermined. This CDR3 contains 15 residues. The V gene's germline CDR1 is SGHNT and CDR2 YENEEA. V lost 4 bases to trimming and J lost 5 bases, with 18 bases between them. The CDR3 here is CASSWSGIAFDEQYF. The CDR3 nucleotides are TGTGCCAGCAGCTGGTCTGGGATTGCATTCGACGAGCAGTACTTC.

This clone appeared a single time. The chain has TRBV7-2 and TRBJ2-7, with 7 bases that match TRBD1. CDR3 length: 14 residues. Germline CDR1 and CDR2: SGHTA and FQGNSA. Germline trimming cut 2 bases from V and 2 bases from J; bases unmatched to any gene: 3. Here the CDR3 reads CASSLSGGAYEQYF. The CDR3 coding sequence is TGTGCCAGCAGCTTATCAGGGGGAGCCTACGAGCAGTACTTC.

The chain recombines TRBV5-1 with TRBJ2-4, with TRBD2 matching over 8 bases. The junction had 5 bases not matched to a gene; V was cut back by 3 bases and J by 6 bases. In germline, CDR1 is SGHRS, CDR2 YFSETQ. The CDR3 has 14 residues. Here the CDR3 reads CASSSLREGNIQYF. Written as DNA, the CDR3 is TGCGCCAGCAGCTCCCTCCGGGAGGGAAACATTCAGTACTTC.

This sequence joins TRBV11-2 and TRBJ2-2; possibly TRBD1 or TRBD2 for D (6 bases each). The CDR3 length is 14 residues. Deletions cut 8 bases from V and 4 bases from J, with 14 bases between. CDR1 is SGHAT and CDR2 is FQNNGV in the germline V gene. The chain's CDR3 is CASLGGSGTGELFF. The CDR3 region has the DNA TGTGCCAGCTTAGGGGGGAGTGGCACCGGGGAGCTGTTTTTT. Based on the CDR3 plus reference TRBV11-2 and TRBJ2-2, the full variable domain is EAGVAQSPRYKIIEKRQSVAFWCNPISGHATLYWYQQILGQGPKLLIQFQNNGVVDDSQLPKDRFSAERLKGVDSTLKIQPAKLEDSAVYLCASLGGSGTGELFFGEGSRLTVL.

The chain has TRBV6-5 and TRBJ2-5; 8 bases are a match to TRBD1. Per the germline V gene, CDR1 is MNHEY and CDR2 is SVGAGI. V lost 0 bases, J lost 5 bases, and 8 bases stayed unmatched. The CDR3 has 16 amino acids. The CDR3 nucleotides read TGTGCCAGCAGTTACTCGGTGACAGGGGTCCTGGAGACCCAGTACTTC. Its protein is CASSYSVTGVLETQYF.

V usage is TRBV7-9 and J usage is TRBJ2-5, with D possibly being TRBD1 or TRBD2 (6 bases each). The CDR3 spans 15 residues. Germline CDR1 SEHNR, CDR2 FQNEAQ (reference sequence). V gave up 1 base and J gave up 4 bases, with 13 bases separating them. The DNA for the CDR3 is TGTGCCAGCAGCTTAGGTCAAGGGGGAGGAGAGACCCAGTACTTC. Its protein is CASSLGQGGGETQYF.

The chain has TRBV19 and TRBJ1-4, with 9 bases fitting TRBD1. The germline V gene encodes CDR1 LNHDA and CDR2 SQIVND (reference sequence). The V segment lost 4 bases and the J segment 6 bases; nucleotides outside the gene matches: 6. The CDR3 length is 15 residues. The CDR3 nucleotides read TGTGCCAGTAGTACTACCGGGACAGGGTATGAAAAACTGTTTTTT. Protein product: CASSTTGTGYEKLFF.

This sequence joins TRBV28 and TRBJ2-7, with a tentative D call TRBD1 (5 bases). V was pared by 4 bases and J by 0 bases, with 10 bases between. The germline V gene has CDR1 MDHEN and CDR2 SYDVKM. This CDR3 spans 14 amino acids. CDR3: CASSSTALSYEQYF. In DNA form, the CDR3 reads TGTGCCAGCAGTTCGACAGCGCTCTCCTACGAGCAGTACTTC.

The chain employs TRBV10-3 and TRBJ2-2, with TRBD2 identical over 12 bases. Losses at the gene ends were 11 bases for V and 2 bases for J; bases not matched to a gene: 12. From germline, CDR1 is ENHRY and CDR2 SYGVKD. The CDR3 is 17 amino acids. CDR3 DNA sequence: TGTGCCGGAGCTACGACTAGCGGGAGCGCAAACACCGGGGAGCTGTTTTTT. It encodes CAGATTSGSANTGELFF.

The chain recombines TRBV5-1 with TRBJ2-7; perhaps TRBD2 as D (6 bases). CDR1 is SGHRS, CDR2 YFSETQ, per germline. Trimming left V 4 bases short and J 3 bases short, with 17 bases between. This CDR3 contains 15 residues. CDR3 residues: CASSPRGARNYEQYF. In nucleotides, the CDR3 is TGCGCCAGCAGCCCCCGCGGGGCAAGGAACTACGAGCAGTACTTC.